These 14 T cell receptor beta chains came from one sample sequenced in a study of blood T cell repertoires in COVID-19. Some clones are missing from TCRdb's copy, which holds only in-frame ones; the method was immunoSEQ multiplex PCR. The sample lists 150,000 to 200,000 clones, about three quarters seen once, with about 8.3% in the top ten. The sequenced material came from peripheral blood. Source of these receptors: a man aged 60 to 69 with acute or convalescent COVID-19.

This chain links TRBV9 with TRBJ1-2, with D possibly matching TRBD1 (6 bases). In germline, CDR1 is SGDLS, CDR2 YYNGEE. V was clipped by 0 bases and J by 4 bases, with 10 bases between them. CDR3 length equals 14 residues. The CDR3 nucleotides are TGTGCCAGCAGCGTAGGGCAGGGGACCTATGGCTACACCTTC. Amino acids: CASSVGQGTYGYTF. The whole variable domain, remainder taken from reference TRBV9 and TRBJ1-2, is DSGVTQTPKHLITATGQRVTLRCSPRSGDLSVYWYQQSLDQGLQFLIQYYNGEERAKGNILERFSAQQFPDLHSELNLSSLELGDSALYFCASSVGQGTYGYTFGSGTRLTVV.

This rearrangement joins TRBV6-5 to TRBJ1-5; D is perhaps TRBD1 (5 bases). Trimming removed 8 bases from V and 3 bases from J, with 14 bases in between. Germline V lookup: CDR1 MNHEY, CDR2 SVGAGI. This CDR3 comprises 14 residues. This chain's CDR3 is CASAKRGNNQPQHF. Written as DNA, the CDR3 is TGTGCCAGCGCCAAAAGGGGAAACAATCAGCCCCAGCATTTT.

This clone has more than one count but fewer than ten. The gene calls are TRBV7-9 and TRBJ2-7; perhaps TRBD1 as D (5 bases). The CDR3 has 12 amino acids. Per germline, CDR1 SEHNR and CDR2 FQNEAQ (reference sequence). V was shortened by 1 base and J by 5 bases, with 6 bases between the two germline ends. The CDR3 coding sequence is TGTGCCAGCAGCTTAGGACAGAACGAGCAGTACTTC. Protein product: CASSLGQNEQYF.

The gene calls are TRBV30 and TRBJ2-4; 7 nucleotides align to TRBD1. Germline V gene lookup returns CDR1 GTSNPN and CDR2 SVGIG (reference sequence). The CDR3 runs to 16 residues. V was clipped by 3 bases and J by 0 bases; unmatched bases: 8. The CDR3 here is CAWRRQRGLAKNIQYF. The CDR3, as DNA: TGTGCCTGGAGGAGACAGAGGGGGCTAGCCAAAAACATTCAGTACTTC.

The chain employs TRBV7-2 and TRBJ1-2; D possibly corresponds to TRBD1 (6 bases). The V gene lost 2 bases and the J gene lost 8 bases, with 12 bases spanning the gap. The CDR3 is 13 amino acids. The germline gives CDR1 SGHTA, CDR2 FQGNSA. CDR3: CASSLSTGNGYTF. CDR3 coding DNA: TGTGCCAGCAGCTTATCAACAGGGAACGGCTACACCTTC.

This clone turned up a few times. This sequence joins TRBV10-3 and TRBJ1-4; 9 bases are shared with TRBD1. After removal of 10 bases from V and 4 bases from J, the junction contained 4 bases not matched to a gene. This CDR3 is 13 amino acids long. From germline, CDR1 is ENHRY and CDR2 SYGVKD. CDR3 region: CATTGGVNEKLFF. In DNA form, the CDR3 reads TGTGCCACAACAGGGGGCGTTAATGAAAAACTGTTTTTT.

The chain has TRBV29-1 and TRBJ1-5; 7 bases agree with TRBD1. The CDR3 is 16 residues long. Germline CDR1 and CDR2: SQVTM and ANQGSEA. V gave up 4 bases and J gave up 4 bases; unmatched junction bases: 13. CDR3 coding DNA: TGCAGCGTTGCAGGGGTTGAGGGGACAGAGAATCAGCCCCAGCATTTT. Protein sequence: CSVAGVEGTENQPQHF.

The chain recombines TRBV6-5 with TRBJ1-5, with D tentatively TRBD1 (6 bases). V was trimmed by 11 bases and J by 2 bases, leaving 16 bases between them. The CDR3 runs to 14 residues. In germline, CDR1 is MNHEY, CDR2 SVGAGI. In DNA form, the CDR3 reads TGTGCCGTCAACAGGGACATGGGCAATCAGCCCCAGCATTTT. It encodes CAVNRDMGNQPQHF.

CDR3 protein: CASSYSGGTGWTEAFF. DNA of the CDR3: TGTGCCAGCAGTTACTCAGGTGGGACAGGGTGGACTGAAGCTTTCTTT. V is TRBV6-6 and J is TRBJ1-1, with TRBD1 matching 9 bases. Trimming cost V 0 bases and J 5 bases; bases outside gene matches: 7. CDR1 MNHNY and CDR2 SVGAGI come from the germline V gene (reference sequence). The CDR3 runs 16 residues.

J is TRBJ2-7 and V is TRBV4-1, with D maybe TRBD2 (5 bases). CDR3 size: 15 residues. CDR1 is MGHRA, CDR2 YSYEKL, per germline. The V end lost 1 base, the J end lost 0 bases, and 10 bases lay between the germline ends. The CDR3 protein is CASSQGTGSSYEQYF. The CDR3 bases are TGCGCCAGCAGCCAAGGAACGGGGAGCTCCTACGAGCAGTACTTC.

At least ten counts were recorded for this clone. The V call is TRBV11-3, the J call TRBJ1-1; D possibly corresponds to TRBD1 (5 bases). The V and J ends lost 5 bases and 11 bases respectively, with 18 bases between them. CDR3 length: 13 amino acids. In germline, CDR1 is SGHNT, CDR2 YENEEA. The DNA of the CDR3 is TGTGCCAGCAGCCTGAAACCGGACACTCGGGCTTTCTTT. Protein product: CASSLKPDTRAFF. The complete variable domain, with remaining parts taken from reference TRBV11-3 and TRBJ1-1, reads EAGVVQSPRYKIIEKKQPVAFWCNPISGHNTLYWYLQNLGQGPELLIRYENEEAVDDSQLPKDRFSAERLKGVDSTLKIQPAELGDSAVYLCASSLKPDTRAFFGQGTRLTVV.

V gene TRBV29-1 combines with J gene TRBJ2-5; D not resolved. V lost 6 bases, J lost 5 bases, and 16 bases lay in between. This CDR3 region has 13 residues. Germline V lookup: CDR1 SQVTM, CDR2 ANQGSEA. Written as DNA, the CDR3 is TGCAGCGTCCATGACGGATACGGGGAGACCCAGTACTTC. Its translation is CSVHDGYGETQYF.

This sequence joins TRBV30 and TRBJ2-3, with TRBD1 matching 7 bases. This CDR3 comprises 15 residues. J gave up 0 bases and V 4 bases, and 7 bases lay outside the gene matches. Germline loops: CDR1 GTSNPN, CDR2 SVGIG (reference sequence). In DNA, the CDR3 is TGTGCCTGGACTATAACAGGGGCTAGCACAGATACGCAGTATTTT. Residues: CAWTITGASTDTQYF. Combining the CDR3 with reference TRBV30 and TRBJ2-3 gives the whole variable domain SQTIHQWPATLVQPVGSPLSLECTVEGTSNPNLYWYRQAAGRGLQLLFYSVGIGQISSEVPQNLSASRPQDRQFILSSKKLLLSDSGFYLCAWTITGASTDTQYFGPGTRLTVL.

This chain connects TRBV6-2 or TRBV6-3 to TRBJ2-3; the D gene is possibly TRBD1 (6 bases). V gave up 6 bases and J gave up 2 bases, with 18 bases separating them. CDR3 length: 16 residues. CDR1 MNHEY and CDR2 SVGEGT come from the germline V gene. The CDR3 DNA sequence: TGTGCCAGCAGCCCCGGGACATACGCGAACACAGATACGCAGTATTTT. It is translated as CASSPGTYANTDTQYF.